Below, 24 T cell receptor beta chains from the same sample are listed, as sequenced in a study of response to subunit inactivated influenza vaccine (dated by TCRdb to the late 2010s). The protocol used for the library was RT-PCR. Sequenced on an Illumina HiSeq 2500. TCRdb trimmed public reads at Q25 via fastp, called clones via MiXCR and kept in-frame beta chains. Every CDR3 protein is listed once, alongside the most common genes and DNA of its rows. This sample comprises hundreds of thousands of distinct CDR3 sequences, about 8% of them detected only once. About an eighth of the sample rests with the top ten. This material consisted of PBMCs from blood, taken 23 months after vaccination. These receptors were taken from a man between 50 and 75 years old who received an inactivated influenza vaccine. Donor details come from another sample of the same person, matched by shared clones.

The chain has TRBV7-2 and TRBJ2-1; D remains unclear. The CDR3 is made up of 15 amino acids. CDR1 SGHTA and CDR2 FQGNSA come from the germline V gene. V lost 1 base, J lost 5 bases, and 12 bases lay in between. CDR3: CASSLVWSPDNEQFF. CDR3 in DNA: TGTGCCAGCAGCTTAGTATGGAGTCCTGACAATGAGCAGTTCTTC.

This clonotype was found a few times. The chain is built from TRBV4-3 and TRBJ2-1; 10 nucleotides align to TRBD1. V gave up 2 bases and J gave up 3 bases; unmatched junction bases: 1. The CDR3 has 15 amino acids. Germline lookup yields CDR1 LGHNA and CDR2 YSLEER. The CDR3 coding sequence is TGCGCCAGCAGCCAACGGACAGGGGGCTACAATGAGCAGTTCTTC. As protein: CASSQRTGGYNEQFF.

This clonotype was detected a few times. This chain connects TRBV6-5 to TRBJ2-1; D might be TRBD1 or TRBD2, each matching 5 bases. V lost 0 bases, J lost 0 bases, and 18 bases lay in between. Germline-derived CDR1 and CDR2 are MNHEY and SVGAGI. This CDR3 is 19 amino acids long. CDR3 in DNA: TGTGCCAGCAGTTACTCGATGGGTAGGGGTGGGAGCTCCTACAATGAGCAGTTCTTC. This sequence encodes CASSYSMGRGGSSYNEQFF.

The chain joins TRBV7-6 to TRBJ2-3; D gene ambiguous. The germline V gene encodes CDR1 SGHVS and CDR2 FNYEAQ. Trimming took off 3 bases at V and 2 bases at J, with 21 bases between the two ends. The CDR3 has 18 residues. The CDR3 DNA is TGTGCCAGCAGCTTGACCATTCCCACCGGCGGACCCACAGATACGCAGTATTTT. It translates to CASSLTIPTGGPTDTQYF.

This clonotype turned up a few times. The chain couples TRBV12-3 or TRBV12-4 to TRBJ1-3; D is unclear. The V end lost 2 bases, the J end lost 0 bases, and 14 bases lay between the germline ends. This CDR3 region has 17 residues. Here the CDR3 reads CASSLRAGLSSGNTIYF. The DNA of the CDR3 is TGTGCCAGCAGTTTAAGGGCTGGACTGAGCTCTGGAAACACCATATATTTT.

This clonotype has a handful of counts. The genes are TRBV28 and TRBJ2-7; 10 bases fit TRBD1. Germline V gene data show CDR1 as MDHEN and CDR2 as SYDVKM. The CDR3 totals 14 residues. Unmatched junction bases numbered 4, after V lost 3 bases and J lost 5 bases. For the CDR3, the DNA is TGTGCCAGCAGTTTTCCCGGGACAGGGGACGAGCAGTACTTC. Protein product: CASSFPGTGDEQYF.

This clonotype was counted only a few times. The chain links TRBV9 to TRBJ2-1; TRBD1 agrees at 10 bases. CDR1 is SGDLS and CDR2 is YYNGEE in the germline V gene. CDR3 size: 15 residues. V trimming: 4 bases; J trimming: 4 bases; junction bases outside the gene matches: 5. CDR3 DNA sequence: TGTGCCAGCAGCCGACAGGGGGCGCGGTACAATGAGCAGTTCTTC. Its protein product is CASSRQGARYNEQFF.

This clonotype was seen at least ten times. V gene TRBV10-3 combines with J gene TRBJ2-7; 7 bases map to TRBD2. The CDR3 length is 12 residues. Germline V gene lookup returns CDR1 ENHRY and CDR2 SYGVKD. After removal of 9 bases from V and 7 bases from J, the junction contained 9 bases not matched to a gene. This CDR3 reads CAIATSAGEQYF. Here the CDR3 DNA reads TGTGCCATAGCCACCTCAGCGGGGGAGCAGTACTTC.

This clonotype was counted only a few times. The rearrangement joins TRBV7-6 to TRBJ2-5, with unresolved D. V dropped 5 bases and J dropped 5 bases, with 18 bases sitting between them. From germline, CDR1 is SGHVS and CDR2 FNYEAQ. The CDR3 has 15 amino acids. The CDR3 DNA reads as TGTGCCAGCAGCCCCCTCGGTGGGGTCAGGGAGACCCAGTACTTC. Translated, it gives CASSPLGGVRETQYF.

This clonotype was counted many times. The V gene is TRBV30, the J gene TRBJ2-7; D is perhaps TRBD2 (5 bases). From germline, CDR1 is GTSNPN and CDR2 SVGIG (reference sequence). The V gene lost 2 bases and the J gene lost 2 bases, with 7 bases spanning the gap. The CDR3 totals 12 residues. DNA of the CDR3: TGTGCCTGGAGTTCGACTACCTACGAGCAGTACTTC. Translating it yields CAWSSTTYEQYF.

This clonotype was detected a few times. CDR3: CASSFETGNYGYTF. The CDR3 nucleotides read TGCGCCAGCAGCTTTGAGACAGGGAACTATGGCTACACCTTC. This chain connects TRBV5-1 to TRBJ1-2; 7 nucleotides line up with TRBD1. This CDR3 has 14 residues. The junction had 3 bases not matched to a gene; V was cut back by 2 bases and J by 2 bases. The germline V gene has CDR1 SGHRS and CDR2 YFSETQ.

This clonotype has at least ten counts. The CDR3 DNA is TGTGCCAGCTGGACTAGCGGCAGCACAGATACGCAGTATTTT. It specifies CASWTSGSTDTQYF. This chain connects TRBV10-3 to TRBJ2-3, with 10 bases lining up with TRBD2. V gave up 10 bases and J gave up 0 bases; unmatched junction bases: 4. The length of the CDR3 is 14 residues. Germline CDR1 and CDR2: ENHRY and SYGVKD.

This clonotype was observed many times. The chain couples TRBV12-3 or TRBV12-4 to TRBJ2-2, with 10 bases fitting TRBD2. This CDR3 has 16 amino acids. The junction had 3 bases not matched to a gene; V was cut back by 5 bases and J by 0 bases. CDR3 in DNA: TGTGCCAGCAGTCCGGGACTAGCGACGAACACCGGGGAGCTGTTTTTT. Residues: CASSPGLATNTGELFF.

This clonotype was counted between two and nine times. The chain is built from TRBV29-1 and TRBJ2-1; 13 bases line up with TRBD2. Unmatched junction bases numbered 8, after V lost 1 base and J lost 5 bases. Per germline, CDR1 SQVTM and CDR2 ANQGSEA. The CDR3 totals 17 residues. CDR3 bases: TGCAGCGTTGAAGGAGTTCACACTAGCGGGAGGGACAATGAGCAGTTCTTC. It specifies CSVEGVHTSGRDNEQFF.

This rearrangement joins TRBV5-5 to TRBJ2-3; 13 positions match TRBD2. The CDR3 runs to 17 residues. The V gene's germline CDR1 is SGHKS and CDR2 YYEKEE (reference sequence). With V trimmed by 1 base and J by 6 bases, 8 bases remained unmatched. CDR3 protein: CASSLYTTSGGSDTQYF. The CDR3 DNA follows: TGTGCCAGCAGCTTGTATACGACTAGCGGGGGGTCTGATACGCAGTATTTT.

The V and J genes are TRBV5-1 and TRBJ1-1, with D possibly being TRBD1 (5 bases). With 4 bases removed from V and 3 bases from J, the gap between germline ends came to 10 bases. The CDR3 runs to 13 residues. Germline loops: CDR1 SGHRS, CDR2 YFSETQ. The chain's CDR3 is CASSAPGYTEAFF. The CDR3 nucleotides are TGCGCCAGCAGCGCACCAGGGTACACTGAAGCTTTCTTT.

This clonotype was detected once. This rearrangement joins TRBV5-1 to TRBJ2-2; D unclear. Germline CDR1 is SGHRS and CDR2 is YFSETQ. V lost 4 bases and J 0 bases, leaving 10 bases between the germline ends. This CDR3 has 15 amino acids. The CDR3 region is CASSTDWSNTGELFF. CDR3 DNA sequence: TGCGCCAGCAGCACCGACTGGTCGAACACCGGGGAGCTGTTTTTT.

The genes are TRBV29-1 and TRBJ2-1; no clear D. The CDR3 is 15 amino acids. V lost 7 bases, J lost 2 bases, and 18 bases lay in between. The germline V gene encodes CDR1 SQVTM and CDR2 ANQGSEA. The CDR3: CSAPAVLGTYNEQFF. In DNA form, the CDR3 reads TGCAGCGCCCCCGCGGTTTTAGGAACCTACAATGAGCAGTTCTTC.

This clonotype showed up many times. The rearrangement joins TRBV7-2 to TRBJ2-5; perhaps D is TRBD1 or TRBD2 (5 bases each). The CDR3 covers 15 residues. The V gene's germline CDR1 is SGHTA and CDR2 FQGNSA. V was shortened by 3 bases and J by 3 bases, with 14 bases between the two germline ends. In DNA form, the CDR3 reads TGTGCCAGCAGCTTTGGGGGAACCCACGAAGAGACCCAGTACTTC. It codes for CASSFGGTHEETQYF. Based on the CDR3 plus reference TRBV7-2 and TRBJ2-5, the full variable domain is GAGVSQSPSNKVTEKGKDVELRCDPISGHTALYWYRQSLGQGLEFLIYFQGNSAPDKSGLPSDRFSAERTGGSVSTLTIQRTQQEDSAVYLCASSFGGTHEETQYFGPGTRLLVL.

This chain uses TRBV20-1 with TRBJ1-1; the D gene is possibly TRBD1 (5 bases). The CDR3 covers 14 residues. Germline loops: CDR1 DFQATT, CDR2 SNEGSKA (reference sequence). The V end was cut by 3 bases, the J end by 0 bases, with 11 bases between. The CDR3 DNA follows: TGCAGTGCTAGGAGACAGCGACTGAACACTGAAGCTTTCTTT. Translation gives CSARRQRLNTEAFF.

This clonotype showed up many times. V gene TRBV12-3 or TRBV12-4 combines with J gene TRBJ2-1; TRBD2 agrees at 9 bases. After removal of 7 bases from V and 2 bases from J, the junction contained 12 bases not matched to a gene. The CDR3 contains 17 residues. The CDR3 sequence is CASKGLAKEDTYNEQFF. For the CDR3, the DNA is TGTGCCAGCAAGGGACTAGCCAAAGAAGACACCTACAATGAGCAGTTCTTC.

This clonotype occurred many times. V usage is TRBV10-3 and J usage is TRBJ2-5, with TRBD2 identical over 8 bases. V lost 6 bases, J lost 0 bases, and 3 bases stayed unmatched. The germline V gene has CDR1 ENHRY and CDR2 SYGVKD. The CDR3 consists of 14 residues. The CDR3: CAISREGNQETQYF. CDR3 DNA: TGTGCCATCAGCCGGGAGGGAAACCAAGAGACCCAGTACTTC.

This clonotype was counted between two and nine times. The chain employs TRBV7-2 and TRBJ2-7; maybe TRBD2 (5 bases). This CDR3 contains 15 residues. Germline V gene lookup returns CDR1 SGHTA and CDR2 FQGNSA. The V gene lost 5 bases and the J gene lost 3 bases, with 17 bases spanning the gap. CDR3 nucleotides: TGTGCCAGCAGCCTTAGCGCACTCGCCAACTACGAGCAGTACTTC. It is translated as CASSLSALANYEQYF.

This clonotype turned up a few times. V and J are TRBV5-1 and TRBJ1-2; no reliable D call. Germline V gene data show CDR1 as SGHRS and CDR2 as YFSETQ. The CDR3 consists of 13 residues. Deletions cut 0 bases from V and 5 bases from J, with 8 bases between. CDR3 in DNA: TGCGCCAGCAGCTTGGAGGCATCTTATGGCTACACCTTC. This sequence encodes CASSLEASYGYTF.